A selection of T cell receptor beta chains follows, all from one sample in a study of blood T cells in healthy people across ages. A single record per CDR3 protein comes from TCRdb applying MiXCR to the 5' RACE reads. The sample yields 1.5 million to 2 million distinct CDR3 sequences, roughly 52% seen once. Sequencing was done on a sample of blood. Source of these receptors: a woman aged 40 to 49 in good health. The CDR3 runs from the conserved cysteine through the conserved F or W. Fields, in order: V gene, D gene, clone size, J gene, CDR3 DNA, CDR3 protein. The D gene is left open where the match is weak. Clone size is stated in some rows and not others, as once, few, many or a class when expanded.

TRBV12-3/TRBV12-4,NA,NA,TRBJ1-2,TGTGCCAGCAGTCTCACAGGGCAAGGGAGCTATGGCTACACCTTC,CASSLTGQGSYGYTF
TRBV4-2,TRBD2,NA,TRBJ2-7,TGTGCCAGCAGCCAAGTCAGCGGGGGGGTATTAACCTACGAGCAGTACTTC,CASSQVSGGVLTYEQYF
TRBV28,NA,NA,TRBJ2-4,TGTGCCAGCAGTCCTCCTATCGGGGAGCAGTACTTC,CASSPPIGEQYF
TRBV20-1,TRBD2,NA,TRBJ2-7,TGCAGTGCTAGTGGTACTAGCGGGGGGGCGGATGAGCAGTACTTC,CSASGTSGGADEQYF
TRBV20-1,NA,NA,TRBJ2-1,TGCAGTGCTTCAGTGGGGGGGCCGATCAGTGAGCAGTTCTTC,CSASVGGPISEQFF
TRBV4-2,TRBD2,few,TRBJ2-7,TGTGCCAGCAGCCAAGATGCGGCTAGCGGGGCCTACGAGCAGTACTTC,CASSQDAASGAYEQYF
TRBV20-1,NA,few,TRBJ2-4,TGCAGTGCGGCCGAGAGGTCGTCGGGGAACATTCAGTACTTC,CSAAERSSGNIQYF
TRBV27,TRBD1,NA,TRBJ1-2,TGTGCCAGCTACCGCTGGGGCAGGGGGCGAACTGATGGCTACACCTTC,CASYRWGRGRTDGYTF
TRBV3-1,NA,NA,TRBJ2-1,TGTGCCAGCAGCCAAGAGCAGTCCTACAATGAGCAGTTCTTC,CASSQEQSYNEQFF
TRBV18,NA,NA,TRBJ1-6,TGTGCCAGCTCCCCCTCGAGCGGCGTAGATTCACCCCTCCACTTT,CASSPSSGVDSPLHF
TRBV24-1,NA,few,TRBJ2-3,TGTGCCACCAGTGATCGGACCCGGGGAGATACGCAGTATTTT,CATSDRTRGDTQYF
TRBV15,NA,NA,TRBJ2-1,TGTGCCACCAGCAGAGGAGGGGCTACCTACAATGAGCAGTTCTTC,CATSRGGATYNEQFF
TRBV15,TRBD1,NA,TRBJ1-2,TGTGCCACCAGCAGTGACCCGCACGTGGGGACAGGGGGCTATGGCTACACCTTC,CATSSDPHVGTGGYGYTF
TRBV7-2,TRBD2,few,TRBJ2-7,TGTGCCAGCAGCTTAGCGCCACTAGCGGGCCTCTACGAGCAGTACTTC,CASSLAPLAGLYEQYF
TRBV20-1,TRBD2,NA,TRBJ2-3,TGCAGTGCTAGACCACTAGCGGGGGGGCCAACCACAGATACGCAGTATTTT,CSARPLAGGPTTDTQYF
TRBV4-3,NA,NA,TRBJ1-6,TGCGCCAGCAGCCAGGACCCACAGGGCGGCCCACCCCTCCACTTT,CASSQDPQGGPPLHF
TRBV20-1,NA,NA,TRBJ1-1,TGCAGTGCTTCCAGCGACGCGGGTTTCTCTGAAGCTTTCTTT,CSASSDAGFSEAFF
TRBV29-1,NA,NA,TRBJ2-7,TGCAGCGTGGGAACAGCTTCCTACAATGAGCAGTACTTC,CSVGTASYNEQYF
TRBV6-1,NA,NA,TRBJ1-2,TGTGCCAGCAGTGTTAATGGTGGGAGGGACTCGTACTATGGCTACACCTTC,CASSVNGGRDSYYGYTF
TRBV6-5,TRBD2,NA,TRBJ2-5,TGTGCCAGCAGATCCCGAGCGGGGAGTCCAATTGGGACCCAGTACTTC,CASRSRAGSPIGTQYF
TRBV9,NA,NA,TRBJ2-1,TGTGCCAGCAGCACCAGGGGGGGGGCGGACAATGAGCAGTTCTTC,CASSTRGGADNEQFF
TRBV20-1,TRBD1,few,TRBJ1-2,TGCAGTGCTCCGCCCGGCAGGGGGGTATATGGCTACACCTTC,CSAPPGRGVYGYTF
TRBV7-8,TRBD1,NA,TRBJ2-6,TGTGTCAGCAGCTTAGTCCGGACAGGGGACTCTGGGGCCAACGTCCTGACTTTC,CVSSLVRTGDSGANVLTF
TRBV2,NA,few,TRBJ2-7,TGTGCCAGCAGTGAGCGGACAGCCTACGAGCAGTACTTC,CASSERTAYEQYF
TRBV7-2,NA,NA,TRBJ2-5,TGTGCCAGCAGGTTAGAGGGAGAGACCCAGTACTTC,CASRLEGETQYF
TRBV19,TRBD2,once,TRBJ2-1,TGTGCCAGTAGTATAGGGGTAGCGGGGGGGCCGCGGCCCTACAATGAGCAGTTCTTC,CASSIGVAGGPRPYNEQFF
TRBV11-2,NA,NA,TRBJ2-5,TGTGCCAGCAGCTCGGGGACATACAAAGAGACCCAGTACTTC,CASSSGTYKETQYF